The entry below gives a single T cell receptor beta chain sequence along with its context. Since no conserved phenylalanine or tryptophan closes the CDR3, a read error is the likely cause. No DNA is shown, since the ends of the CDR3 on it are uncertain; the CDR3 is the one TCRdb lists. Data came from immunoSEQ multiplex PCR; TCRdb stores just in-frame clones and leaves some out. Of hundreds of thousands of clones listed, roughly 87% are singletons. The data belong to a study of blood T cell repertoires in COVID-19. The CDR3 length is 12 residues, termini included. Germline V lookup: CDR1 GTSNPN, CDR2 SVGIG (reference sequence).

The sequencing input was peripheral blood. The sequence was collected from a man younger than 30 with COVID-19, enrolled during active disease. The chain has TRBV30 and TRBJ2-3; no check of the table's D call, TRBD2, against the DNA was made. The CDR3 spells CAWSVRGLAGGV.